Following are 19 T cell receptor beta chains from one sample sequenced in a study of cytomegalovirus exposure and HLA in healthy donors. 60 Vbeta and 13 Jbeta primers were used in PCR. TCRdb's table, derived via immunoSEQ multiplex PCR, lists solely in-frame clones and lacks some. The sample includes about 130,000 clones, 65% to 75% of them seen just once. The sample taken for sequencing was PBMCs. These TCRs come from a woman aged 45-65 years in good health and CMV-seropositive.

Points on this clone: A junction boundary mismatches the germline segment, possibly from a read error. The CDR3 reads CSSSPRTEFAYEQYF. CDR3 DNA sequence: TGTTCCAGCAGCCCACGCACAGAATTTGCCTACGAGCAGTACTTC. The V call is TRBV9, the J call TRBJ2-7; D not certain. Germline V gene lookup returns CDR1 SGDLS and CDR2 YYNGEE. CDR3 length: 15 residues. Based on the CDR3 plus reference TRBV9 and TRBJ2-7, the full variable domain is DSGVTQTPKHLITATGQRVTLRCSPRSGDLSVYWYQQSLDQGLQFLIQYYNGEERAKGNILERFSAQQFPDLHSELNLSSLELGDSALYFCSSSPRTEFAYEQYFGPGTRLTVT.

V usage is TRBV19 and J usage is TRBJ1-5; 8 bases line up with TRBD1. The germline gives CDR1 LNHDA, CDR2 SQIVND (reference sequence). V was pared by 8 bases and J by 4 bases, with 7 bases of the junction left unmatched. The CDR3 spans 14 residues. CDR3 loop: CASHTRGLNQPQHF. The CDR3, as DNA: TGTGCCAGTCACACCAGGGGGCTGAATCAGCCCCAGCATTTT.

This clone has just one count. This chain connects TRBV19 to TRBJ1-1, with no clear D. V was trimmed by 9 bases and J by 3 bases, leaving 14 bases between them. The CDR3 totals 13 residues. Germline V gene lookup returns CDR1 LNHDA and CDR2 SQIVND (reference sequence). The CDR3 nucleotides are TGTGCCAGCCGGGGAAGGAGGGACACTGAAGCTTTCTTT. Its protein product is CASRGRRDTEAFF.

J is TRBJ2-5 and V is TRBV6-5, with TRBD1 matching over 7 bases. The CDR3 runs to 13 residues. J was trimmed by 5 bases and V by 2 bases; bases with no gene match: 2. Germline V gene sequence: CDR1 MNHEY, CDR2 SVGAGI. For the CDR3, the DNA is TGTGCCAGCAGTTACGACAGGGAGGAGACCCAGTACTTC. It codes for CASSYDREETQYF.

The chain links TRBV5-1 to TRBJ2-5, with unresolved D. Trimming pared 3 bases from V and 2 bases from J, leaving 11 bases between. The CDR3 covers 14 residues. The germline CDR1 and CDR2 sequences are SGHRS and YFSETQ. The CDR3 DNA sequence: TGCGCCAGCAGCTCCCTCCTAGGACAAGAGACCCAGTACTTC. Translation gives CASSSLLGQETQYF.

The chain carries TRBV2 and TRBJ1-5; 7 bases fit TRBD1. Germline CDR1 reads SNHLY; CDR2 reads FYNNEI. There are 14 residues in the CDR3. V trimming: 5 bases; J trimming: 7 bases; junction bases outside the gene matches: 8. CDR3 in DNA: TGTGCCAGCAGTCTCCGACAGGGTGGGCAGCCCCAGCATTTT. It codes for CASSLRQGGQPQHF.

The rearrangement joins TRBV19 to TRBJ1-6, with 12 bases fitting TRBD1. Germline V lookup: CDR1 LNHDA, CDR2 SQIVND (reference sequence). Trimming took 5 bases from V and 12 from J; bases not matched to a gene: 5. The CDR3 runs to 14 residues. CDR3 sequence (DNA): TGTGCCAGTAGTCGGGGGACAGGGGGCAGACCCCTCCACTTT. Amino acid sequence: CASSRGTGGRPLHF.

The V call is TRBV15, the J call TRBJ2-7, with D perhaps TRBD1 (5 bases). The length of the CDR3 is 14 residues. Deletions cut 5 bases from V and 5 bases from J, with 16 bases between. Germline lookup yields CDR1 LNHNV and CDR2 YYDKDF (reference sequence). The CDR3 DNA sequence: TGTGCCACCAGCTCGAGCAGGGTCGTCGACGAGCAGTACTTC. Translated, it gives CATSSSRVVDEQYF.

This chain uses TRBV9 with TRBJ2-7, with D hard to call. The CDR3 totals 14 residues. Germline CDR1 is SGDLS and CDR2 is YYNGEE. With 0 bases removed from V and 6 bases from J, the gap between germline ends came to 13 bases. The CDR3: CASSVGASLGEQYF. In DNA, the CDR3 is TGTGCCAGCAGCGTAGGGGCCAGTCTCGGCGAGCAGTACTTC.

The chain links TRBV18 to TRBJ2-1; D perhaps matches TRBD2 (6 bases). The CDR3 runs to 14 residues. With 3 bases removed from V and 7 bases from J, the gap between germline ends came to 13 bases. CDR1 is KGHSH, CDR2 LQKENI, per germline. For the CDR3, the DNA is TGTGCCAGCTCACCGGGACTCGCTTCGAATGAGCAGTTCTTC. This sequence encodes CASSPGLASNEQFF.

This chain joins TRBV19 and TRBJ2-3; weak D call: TRBD2 (6 bases). V lost 7 bases, J lost 1 base, and 9 bases lay in between. CDR3 size: 13 residues. Germline values: CDR1 LNHDA, CDR2 SQIVND (reference sequence). The CDR3 spells CASNRGGTDTQYF. CDR3 bases: TGTGCCAGTAATCGCGGGGGCACAGATACGCAGTATTTT. Filled out from reference TRBV19 and TRBJ2-3, the complete variable domain reads DGGITQSPKYLFRKEGQNVTLSCEQNLNHDAMYWYRQDPGQGLRLIYYSQIVNDFQKGDIAEGYSVSREKKESFPLTVTSAQKNPTAFYLCASNRGGTDTQYFGPGTRLTVL.

The genes are TRBV7-6 and TRBJ2-2; D is perhaps TRBD1 (8 bases). This CDR3 spans 15 amino acids. Trimming took off 5 bases at V and 3 bases at J, with 13 bases between the two ends. The germline gives CDR1 SGHVS, CDR2 FNYEAQ. Written as DNA, the CDR3 is TGTGCCAGCAGCGCTACAGGGGGGGACACCGGGGAGCTGTTTTTT. It encodes CASSATGGDTGELFF.

The sample holds a few counts of this clone. The chain joins TRBV27 to TRBJ1-1; 7 nucleotides line up with TRBD1. Trimming removed 3 bases from V and 6 bases from J; junction bases left unmatched: 4. The CDR3 is 13 amino acids. Germline V CDR1 and CDR2: MNHEY, SMNVEV (reference sequence). In DNA form, the CDR3 reads TGTGCCAGCAGTTTCCAGGGGGAGGCTGAAGCTTTCTTT. This codes for CASSFQGEAEAFF.

This chain connects TRBV5-6 to TRBJ2-7; 10 positions agree with TRBD1. This CDR3 has 14 amino acids. The V and J ends lost 4 bases and 6 bases, in that order; junction bases with no gene match: 7. The germline gives CDR1 SGHDT, CDR2 YYEEEE. The CDR3 region is CASSLVTGGGEQYF. The CDR3 DNA follows: TGTGCCAGCAGCCTCGTGACAGGGGGCGGCGAGCAGTACTTC. The full variable domain, completed using reference TRBV5-6 and TRBJ2-7, is DAGVTQSPTHLIKTRGQQVTLRCSPKSGHDTVSWYQQALGQGPQFIFQYYEEEERQRGNFPDRFSGHQFPNYSSELNVNALLLGDSALYLCASSLVTGGGEQYFGPGTRLTVT.

This clone was counted a few times. The chain is built from TRBV19 and TRBJ1-1, with D possibly matching TRBD1 (5 bases). The CDR3 has 15 residues. Germline loops: CDR1 LNHDA, CDR2 SQIVND (reference sequence). The ends were cut back, 7 bases at V and 3 bases at J, with 18 bases in the middle. The CDR3 DNA sequence: TGTGCCAGTAATTCCCCTGGGGGGTATCACACTGAAGCTTTCTTT. It yields the protein CASNSPGGYHTEAFF.

The chain is built from TRBV9 and TRBJ2-3; D may be TRBD1 (5 bases). Germline loops: CDR1 SGDLS, CDR2 YYNGEE. The V end was cut by 0 bases, the J end by 1 base, with 9 bases between. The CDR3 loop spans 15 amino acids. The CDR3 region is CASSVEEGGTDTQYF. The CDR3 region has the DNA TGTGCCAGCAGCGTAGAGGAAGGGGGCACAGATACGCAGTATTTT.

A single count supports this clone. V usage is TRBV27 and J usage is TRBJ1-4, with D possibly matching TRBD1 (6 bases). This CDR3 is built from 14 residues. The germline V and J ends were trimmed by 4 bases and 5 bases, with 11 bases remaining between them. Per germline, CDR1 MNHEY and CDR2 SMNVEV (reference sequence). DNA of the CDR3: TGTGCCAGCAGTTCGACAGGCTGGAATGAAAAACTGTTTTTT. Translation gives CASSSTGWNEKLFF.

This clone was picked up a small number of times. The gene calls are TRBV5-6 and TRBJ1-3, with 7 bases matching TRBD1. CDR1 is SGHDT, CDR2 YYEEEE, per germline. V trimming: 4 bases; J trimming: 4 bases; junction bases outside the gene matches: 8. The CDR3 is 15 residues long. The chain's CDR3 is CASSRLGGRGNTIYF. The CDR3 DNA reads as TGTGCCAGCAGCCGTCTAGGGGGCAGAGGAAACACCATATATTTT.

J is TRBJ2-7 and V is TRBV18; D not resolved. The CDR3 contains 12 residues. From germline, CDR1 is KGHSH and CDR2 LQKENI. The V end lost 2 bases, the J end lost 7 bases, and 9 bases lay between the germline ends. The CDR3 DNA reads TGTGCCAGCTCACCAGGCATATCTGAGCAGTACTTC. This encodes CASSPGISEQYF.